What follows are 26 T cell receptor beta chains derived from one specimen sequenced in a study of cytomegalovirus exposure and HLA in healthy donors. The PCR ran on 60 Vbeta and 13 Jbeta primers. The repertoire was sequenced with immunoSEQ multiplex PCR; TCRdb's copy has only in-frame clones and lacks some. The table lists some 150,000 clones, around 73% of them singletons, with 1.4% in the top ten. What was sequenced was PBMCs. All receptors come from a male donor in good health and CMV-seronegative.

The CDR3 DNA is TGTGCCAGCAGTTCCTCTAACCCCGGGGCCAACGTCCTGACTTTC. This gives the protein CASSSSNPGANVLTF. J is TRBJ2-6 and V is TRBV28; D gene ambiguous. This CDR3 has 15 residues. Germline lookup yields CDR1 MDHEN and CDR2 SYDVKM. Trimming left V 4 bases short and J 4 bases short, with 11 bases between.

The chain combines TRBV19 with TRBJ1-1; 8 positions agree with TRBD1. Trimming at V came to 5 bases and at J to 5 bases, leaving 10 bases not matched to a gene. Germline values: CDR1 LNHDA, CDR2 SQIVND (reference sequence). This CDR3 is 15 amino acids long. The CDR3 DNA reads TGTGCCAGTAGTCCTAGGACAGGGTTGATGACTGAAGCTTTCTTT. It is translated as CASSPRTGLMTEAFF.

In this sample, this clone turned up a few times. V usage is TRBV6-1 and J usage is TRBJ2-5; D not certain. Germline values: CDR1 MNHNS, CDR2 SASEGT. The length of the CDR3 is 16 residues. Trimming removed 0 bases at V and 0 bases at J, with 11 bases between. CDR3 in DNA: TGTGCCAGCAGTGAAGCGCAGACAATGTACCAAGAGACCCAGTACTTC. It codes for CASSEAQTMYQETQYF.

The J gene is TRBJ1-4, the V gene TRBV28; TRBD1 matches 9 bases. Germline lookup yields CDR1 MDHEN and CDR2 SYDVKM. V lost 7 bases to trimming and J lost 8 bases; unmatched junction nucleotides: 8. This CDR3 region has 14 residues. The CDR3 DNA reads TGTGCCAGCAACTTGGACGGACAGGGGGAAAAACTGTTTTTT. It is translated as CASNLDGQGEKLFF.

V gene TRBV7-9 combines with J gene TRBJ2-3; the match to TRBD1 covers 11 bases. V trimming: 1 base; J trimming: 11 bases; junction bases outside the gene matches: 8. Germline loops: CDR1 SEHNR, CDR2 FQNEAQ (reference sequence). There are 15 residues in the CDR3. CDR3 bases: TGTGCCAGCAGCTTAGTGGGACAGGGGGATCGCGGGCAGTATTTT. Translation gives CASSLVGQGDRGQYF. Based on the CDR3 plus reference TRBV7-9 and TRBJ2-3, the full variable domain is DTGVSQNPRHKITKRGQNVTFRCDPISEHNRLYWYRQTLGQGPEFLTYFQNEAQLEKSRLLSDRFSAERPKGSFSTLEIQRTEQGDSAMYLCASSLVGQGDRGQYFGPGTRLTVL.

The V call is TRBV7-2, the J call TRBJ1-5; 9 bases agree with TRBD1. This CDR3 spans 14 amino acids. Germline-derived CDR1 and CDR2 are SGHTA and FQGNSA. J lost 5 bases, V lost 5 bases, and 4 bases had no gene match. The CDR3 here is CASSGTGSDQPQHF. The DNA for the CDR3 is TGTGCCAGCAGCGGGACAGGGTCGGATCAGCCCCAGCATTTT.

The J gene is TRBJ2-7, the V gene TRBV15; TRBD1 agrees at 7 bases. The junction had 8 bases not matched to a gene; V was cut back by 3 bases and J by 3 bases. CDR1 and CDR2 from the germline V gene are LNHNV and YYDKDF (reference sequence). This CDR3 is built from 15 residues. CDR3 in amino acids: CATSSQGVGGYEQYF. The CDR3 bases are TGTGCCACCAGCAGCCAGGGGGTAGGAGGCTACGAGCAGTACTTC.

CDR3 amino acids: CASTPGLHTDTQYF. Written as DNA, the CDR3 is TGTGCCAGCACTCCGGGACTACACACAGATACGCAGTATTTT. V usage is TRBV27 and J usage is TRBJ2-3; 7 nucleotides line up with TRBD2. Germline V gene lookup returns CDR1 MNHEY and CDR2 SMNVEV (reference sequence). The CDR3 totals 14 residues. V lost 7 bases and J lost 2; bases outside the gene matches: 6.

The V call is TRBV7-3, the J call TRBJ2-3, with D maybe TRBD1 (5 bases). V was pared by 5 bases and J by 2 bases, with 11 bases between. Germline loops: CDR1 SGHTA, CDR2 FQGTGA. This CDR3 is 14 amino acids long. CDR3 in amino acids: CASSPGHTTDTQYF. The CDR3 region has the DNA TGTGCCAGCAGCCCCGGACACACCACAGATACGCAGTATTTT.

The chain has TRBV29-1 and TRBJ1-4; 7 bases fit TRBD1. The germline V gene has CDR1 SQVTM and CDR2 ANQGSEA. The trim removed 5 bases at V and 5 bases at J, leaving 5 bases unmatched. The CDR3 is made up of 13 amino acids. CDR3 nucleotides: TGCAGCGTTCGACAGGGCTCCAATGAAAAACTGTTTTTT. Its protein is CSVRQGSNEKLFF.

The chain employs TRBV7-2 and TRBJ2-1; D gene uncertain. The germline V gene encodes CDR1 SGHTA and CDR2 FQGNSA. There are 14 residues in the CDR3. V lost 5 bases and J lost 8, with 16 bases in between. The CDR3 bases are TGTGCCAGCAGCCCACATTACCGCGGAGATGAGCAGTTCTTC. Its translation is CASSPHYRGDEQFF. Looking up the rest from reference TRBV7-2 and TRBJ2-1 gives the full variable domain: GAGVSQSPSNKVTEKGKDVELRCDPISGHTALYWYRQSLGQGLEFLIYFQGNSAPDKSGLPSDRFSAERTGGSVSTLTIQRTQQEDSAVYLCASSPHYRGDEQFFGPGTRLTVL.

V gene TRBV15 combines with J gene TRBJ2-6, with 7 bases lining up with TRBD1. Germline V gene sequence: CDR1 LNHNV, CDR2 YYDKDF (reference sequence). The CDR3 loop spans 16 amino acids. The ends lost 7 bases at V and 0 bases at J; junction bases unmatched: 6. The CDR3 region is CATNTGAISGANVLTF. The CDR3 DNA sequence: TGTGCCACCAATACAGGGGCCATCTCTGGGGCCAACGTCCTGACTTTC.

As regards this clone: The identical CDR3 is also encoded by other nucleotide sequences in the sample. This chain joins TRBV30 and TRBJ2-7, with D perhaps matching TRBD1 (5 bases). Between the trimmed V and J ends, which lost 2 bases and 2 bases, there was a span of 7 bases. The germline gives CDR1 GTSNPN, CDR2 SVGIG (reference sequence). The CDR3 length is 12 residues. The DNA for the CDR3 is TGTGCCTGGAGTACAGGAACCTACGAGCAGTACTTC. Its translation is CAWSTGTYEQYF.

This chain joins TRBV11-1 and TRBJ1-1; a weak D match, TRBD1 (6 bases). This CDR3 has 16 residues. V dropped 0 bases and J dropped 2 bases, with 13 bases sitting between them. CDR1 is SGHAT, CDR2 FQDESV, per germline (reference sequence). CDR3 coding DNA: TGTGCCAGCAGCTTAGCGGGGAGGGGGTCCAACACTGAAGCTTTCTTT. It translates to CASSLAGRGSNTEAFF.

The rearrangement joins TRBV28 to TRBJ1-6; 7 bases align to TRBD1. Unmatched junction bases numbered 9, after V lost 1 base and J lost 9 bases. Per the germline V gene, CDR1 is MDHEN and CDR2 is SYDVKM. The CDR3 covers 16 residues. The CDR3 bases are TGTGCCAGCAGTTTATTAAGGGCAGGGGGAGGTTCACCCCTCCACTTT. It codes for CASSLLRAGGGSPLHF.

V gene TRBV28 combines with J gene TRBJ2-3, with 13 bases lining up with TRBD2. V trimming: 6 bases; J trimming: 4 bases; junction bases outside the gene matches: 4. Germline V gene data show CDR1 as MDHEN and CDR2 as SYDVKM. The length of the CDR3 is 15 residues. The CDR3 coding sequence is TGTGCCAGCAGCTATGGGACTAGCGGGGCAGATACGCAGTATTTT. Its translation is CASSYGTSGADTQYF. Filled out from reference TRBV28 and TRBJ2-3, the complete variable domain reads DVKVTQSSRYLVKRTGEKVFLECVQDMDHENMFWYRQDPGLGLRLIYFSYDVKMKEKGDIPEGYSVSREKKERFSLILESASTNQTSMYLCASSYGTSGADTQYFGPGTRLTVL.

This clone was counted a few times. CDR3 residues: CASSSGTGSTEAFF. As DNA, the CDR3 is TGTGCCAGCAGTTCCGGGACAGGTAGCACTGAAGCTTTCTTT. The chain joins TRBV6-5 to TRBJ1-1, with TRBD1 identical over 8 bases. Trimming at V came to 4 bases and at J to 4 bases, leaving 5 bases not matched to a gene. Looked up from germline, CDR1 is MNHEY and CDR2 is SVGAGI. The CDR3 has 14 residues.

The rearrangement uses TRBV5-4 and TRBJ2-2; D possibly corresponds to TRBD1 (6 bases). Germline V gives CDR1 SGHNT, CDR2 YYREEE (reference sequence). With 4 bases removed from V and 0 bases from J, the gap between germline ends came to 10 bases. The CDR3 is 15 residues long. CDR3 amino acids: CASSRQGTNTGELFF. CDR3 in DNA: TGTGCCAGCAGCCGGCAGGGGACGAACACCGGGGAGCTGTTTTTT.

CDR3 in amino acids: CASSQRQDTGELFF. DNA for the CDR3: TGTGCCAGCTCACAGAGACAGGACACCGGGGAGCTGTTTTTT. The J gene is TRBJ2-2, the V gene TRBV18; D perhaps matches TRBD1 (6 bases). The germline V and J ends were trimmed by 4 bases and 3 bases, with 9 bases remaining between them. From germline, CDR1 is KGHSH and CDR2 LQKENI. CDR3 length: 14 residues.

CDR3 amino acids: CASSPETGSTDTQYF. The CDR3, as DNA: TGCGCCAGCAGTCCAGAGACAGGGAGCACAGATACGCAGTATTTT. The chain carries TRBV5-1 and TRBJ2-3; 7 nucleotides agree with TRBD1. Germline assignment: CDR1 SGHRS and CDR2 YFSETQ. This CDR3 has 15 amino acids. The J segment lost 0 bases and the V segment lost 5 bases, leaving 6 bases of the junction unmatched.

CDR3 sequence: CASSPGLAGGETQYF. The CDR3 DNA sequence: TGTGCCAGCAGCCCTGGACTAGCGGGAGGGGAGACCCAGTACTTC. The chain uses TRBV7-3 and TRBJ2-5, with 15 bases fitting TRBD2. CDR1 SGHTA and CDR2 FQGTGA come from the germline V gene. This CDR3 has 15 residues. The trim removed 5 bases at V and 5 bases at J, leaving 3 bases unmatched.

V and J are TRBV9 and TRBJ2-1, with TRBD2 matching 15 bases. The V segment lost 0 bases and the J segment 4 bases; nucleotides outside the gene matches: 8. The CDR3 consists of 19 residues. CDR1 is SGDLS, CDR2 YYNGEE, per germline. The CDR3 DNA reads as TGTGCCAGCAGCGTAGAGGGACTAGCGGGAGGAGGGGCGTACAATGAGCAGTTCTTC. It encodes CASSVEGLAGGGAYNEQFF.

The rearrangement uses TRBV11-3 and TRBJ1-5, with 7 nucleotides matching TRBD1. The CDR3 has 14 residues. The germline V gene encodes CDR1 SGHNT and CDR2 YENEEA. After removal of 3 bases from V and 7 bases from J, the junction contained 6 bases not matched to a gene. This chain's CDR3 is CASSFDRAGQPQHF. DNA for the CDR3: TGTGCCAGCAGCTTCGACAGGGCAGGGCAGCCCCAGCATTTT.

This clone was observed a single time. The rearrangement links TRBV11-2 to TRBJ2-5; the match to TRBD2 covers 9 bases. The CDR3 runs 16 residues. Germline V gene lookup returns CDR1 SGHAT and CDR2 FQNNGV. Germline trimming cut 1 base from V and 2 bases from J; bases unmatched to any gene: 5. The CDR3 loop is CASSLGASGTQETQYF. CDR3 nucleotide sequence: TGTGCCAGCAGCTTAGGGGCTAGCGGGACGCAAGAGACCCAGTACTTC. Full variable domain (rest looked up from reference TRBV11-2 and TRBJ2-5): EAGVAQSPRYKIIEKRQSVAFWCNPISGHATLYWYQQILGQGPKLLIQFQNNGVVDDSQLPKDRFSAERLKGVDSTLKIQPAKLEDSAVYLCASSLGASGTQETQYFGPGTRLLVL.

This clone appeared a single time. The V gene is TRBV28, the J gene TRBJ2-3; 10 bases map to TRBD2. This CDR3 contains 18 residues. The germline V gene has CDR1 MDHEN and CDR2 SYDVKM. With 6 bases clipped from V and 2 bases from J, the junction kept 14 bases outside the gene matches. The CDR3 DNA is TGTGCCAGCAGCCCTACCTTACTAGCGGGGAGAAACACAGATACGCAGTATTTT. Amino acid sequence: CASSPTLLAGRNTDTQYF.

This sequence joins TRBV29-1 and TRBJ2-4; the match to TRBD1 covers 9 bases. The junction had 8 bases not matched to a gene; V was cut back by 6 bases and J by 8 bases. This CDR3 region has 13 residues. Germline CDR1 and CDR2: SQVTM and ANQGSEA. This CDR3 is CSVEQGAGDIQYF. The DNA for the CDR3 is TGCAGCGTCGAACAGGGGGCGGGGGACATTCAGTACTTC.